Listed below are T cell receptor beta chains from one sample, sequenced in a study of PD-1 blockade in classical Hodgkin lymphoma. TCRdb's copy holds only in-frame clones and misses some; the assay was immunoSEQ multiplex PCR. The sample has 150,000 or so clones, around 73% seen once. The sequencing here drew on peripheral blood mononuclear cells (PBMCs), taken before the second cycle of nivolumab. Every receptor here comes from a human donor with classical Hodgkin lymphoma. Both conserved end residues are part of each CDR3. The order of the fields is V gene, D gene, J gene, CDR3 protein, CDR3 DNA. The D gene is left open where the match is weak.

TRBV6-6	TRBD1	TRBJ1-6	CASSRQGAGSPLHF	TGTGCCAGCAGTCGACAGGGGGCTGGTTCACCCCTCCACTTT
TRBV9	NA	TRBJ2-5	CASSVVLQGTQYF	TGTGCCAGCAGCGTAGTCCTCCAGGGGACCCAGTACTTC
TRBV21-1	NA	TRBJ1-2	CASSGYSRQGWYGYTF	TGTGCCAGCAGTGGGTATTCGAGACAGGGGTGGTATGGCTACACCTTC
TRBV28	TRBD2	TRBJ2-7	CASTGTSGSYEQYF	TGTGCCAGTACCGGGACTAGCGGTTCCTACGAGCAGTACTTC
TRBV5-6	NA	TRBJ1-2	CASSLVSGYTF	TGTGCCAGCAGCCTGGTGAGTGGCTACACCTTC
TRBV28	NA	TRBJ1-1	CASSSTGGGGTEAFF	TGTGCCAGCAGTTCCACAGGAGGGGGTGGGACTGAAGCTTTCTTT
TRBV5-6	NA	TRBJ2-1	CASSFTRSEQFF	TGTGCCAGCAGCTTTACCCGTAGTGAGCAGTTCTTC
TRBV13	TRBD2	TRBJ2-7	CASSLRTSGIYYEQYF	TGTGCCAGCAGCTTACGGACTAGCGGGATCTACTACGAGCAGTACTTC
TRBV19	TRBD1	TRBJ1-5	CASGGQAINQPQHF	TGTGCCAGTGGGGGACAGGCAATTAATCAGCCCCAGCATTTT
TRBV6-5	NA	TRBJ1-4	CASGNEKLFF	TGTGCCAGCGGTAATGAAAAACTGTTTTTT
TRBV7-7	TRBD2	TRBJ2-5	CASSLRTRPGETQYF	TGTGCTAGCAGCTTAAGGACTAGACCAGGGGAGACCCAGTACTTC